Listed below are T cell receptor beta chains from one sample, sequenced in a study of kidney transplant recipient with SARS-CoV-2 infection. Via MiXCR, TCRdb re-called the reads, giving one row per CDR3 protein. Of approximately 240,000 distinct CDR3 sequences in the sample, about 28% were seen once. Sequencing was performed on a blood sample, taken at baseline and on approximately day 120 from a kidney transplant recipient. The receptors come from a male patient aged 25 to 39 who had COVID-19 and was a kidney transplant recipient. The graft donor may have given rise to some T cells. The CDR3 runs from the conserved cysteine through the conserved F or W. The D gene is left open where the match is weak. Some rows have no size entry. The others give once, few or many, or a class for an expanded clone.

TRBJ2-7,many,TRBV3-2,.,CASSWTVTYEQYF,TGTGCCAGCTCCTGGACGGTTACCTACGAGCAGTACTTC
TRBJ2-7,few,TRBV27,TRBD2,CASSTGLGGEQYF,TGTGCCAGCAGTACGGGACTAGGGGGGGAGCAGTACTTC
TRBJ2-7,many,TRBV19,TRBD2,CASRGGYEQYF,TGTGCCAGCCGGGGGGGCTACGAGCAGTACTTC
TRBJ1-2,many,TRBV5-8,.,CASPSGHPRKTYGYTF,TGTGCCAGCCCGTCTGGTCATCCACGAAAGACCTATGGCTACACCTTC
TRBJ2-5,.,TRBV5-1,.,CASSLLIGQQETQYF,TGCGCCAGCAGCTTGCTTATTGGTCAACAAGAGACCCAGTACTTC
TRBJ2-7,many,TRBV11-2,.,CASSLVAPSGEYYEQYF,TGTGCCAGCAGCTTAGTAGCACCCAGCGGAGAATACTACGAGCAGTACTTC
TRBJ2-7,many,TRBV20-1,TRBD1,CSASRQGYEQYF,TGCAGTGCTAGCCGACAGGGGTACGAGCAGTACTTC
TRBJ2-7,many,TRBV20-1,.,CSARDPSGGSYEQYF,TGCAGTGCTAGAGATCCCAGTGGGGGCTCCTACGAGCAGTACTTC
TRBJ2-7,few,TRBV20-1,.,CSALGAYEQYF,TGCAGTGCCTTAGGGGCCTACGAGCAGTACTTC
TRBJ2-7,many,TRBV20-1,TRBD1,CSAAARDSYEQYF,TGCAGTGCAGCGGCGAGGGACAGCTACGAGCAGTACTTC
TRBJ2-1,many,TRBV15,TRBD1,CATSRDRDRGANEQFF,TGTGCCACCAGCAGAGATCGGGACAGGGGGGCCAATGAGCAGTTCTTC
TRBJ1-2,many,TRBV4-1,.,CASSQLSEWGLGYGYTF,TGCGCCAGCAGCCAGCTATCCGAATGGGGGCTAGGCTATGGCTACACCTTC
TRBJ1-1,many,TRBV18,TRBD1,CASSADRGPTEAFF,TGTGCCAGCTCAGCCGACAGGGGGCCCACTGAAGCTTTCTTT
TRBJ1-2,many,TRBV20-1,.,CSARGSRRNVDYGYTF,TGCAGTGCTAGGGGATCTCGACGGAACGTGGACTATGGCTACACCTTC
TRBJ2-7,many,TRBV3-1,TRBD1,CASSSRAGQGPYEQYF,TGTGCCAGCAGCTCCAGGGCGGGACAGGGCCCCTACGAGCAGTACTTC
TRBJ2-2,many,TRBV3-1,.,CASSYPRPISGLTGELFF,TGTGCCAGCAGCTATCCTCGTCCCATTTCAGGCTTAACCGGGGAGCTGTTTTTT
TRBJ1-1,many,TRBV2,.,CASSEEGSGTEAFF,TGTGCCAGCAGTGAAGAGGGCAGCGGCACTGAAGCTTTCTTT
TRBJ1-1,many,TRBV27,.,CASSLFRNTEAFF,TGTGCCAGCAGCCTCTTCCGGAACACTGAAGCTTTCTTT
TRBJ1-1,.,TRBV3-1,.,CASSPSPPISIRTEAFF,TGTGCCAGCAGCCCCTCCCCTCCCATTTCAATTCGCACTGAAGCTTTCTTT
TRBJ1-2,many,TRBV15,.,CATSSDQRCGKTYGYTF,TGTGCCACCAGCTCCGATCAAAGGTGTGGAAAGACCTATGGCTACACCTTC
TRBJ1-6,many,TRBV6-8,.,CATTGRDSPLHF,TGTGCCACGACGGGCAGGGACTCACCCCTCCACTTT
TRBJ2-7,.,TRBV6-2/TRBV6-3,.,CASSYPSSSKISYEQYF,TGTGCCAGCAGTTACCCCTCTAGCAGCAAAATTTCGTACGAGCAGTACTTC
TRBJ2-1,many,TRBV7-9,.,CASIQGLYNEQFF,TGTGCCAGCATCCAGGGGCTTTACAATGAGCAGTTCTTC
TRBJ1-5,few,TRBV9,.,CASSVGTGELNNQPQHF,TGTGCCAGCAGCGTGGGGACGGGGGAGTTAAACAATCAGCCCCAGCATTTT
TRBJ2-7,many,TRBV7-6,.,CASSLGVYEQYF,TGTGCCAGCAGCTTAGGGGTCTACGAGCAGTACTTC
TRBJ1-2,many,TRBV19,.,CASSETWTNRKTYGYTF,TGTGCCAGTAGTGAAACGTGGACAAATCGAAAGACCTATGGCTACACCTTC
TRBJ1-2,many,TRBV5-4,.,CASDLSVPGKTYGYTF,TGTGCCAGCGATCTGAGCGTACCAGGAAAGACCTATGGCTACACCTTC
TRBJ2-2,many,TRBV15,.,CATSRASGGELFF,TGTGCCACCAGCAGAGCGAGCGGCGGGGAGCTGTTTTTT
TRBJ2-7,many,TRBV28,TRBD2,CASSFLRSGSSGLEDEQYF,TGTGCCAGCAGTTTCCTTCGAAGCGGGTCTAGCGGGCTAGAGGACGAGCAGTACTTC
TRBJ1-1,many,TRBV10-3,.,CAISESSGAVGPTEAFF,TGTGCCATCAGTGAATCGTCAGGGGCCGTGGGTCCCACTGAAGCTTTCTTT